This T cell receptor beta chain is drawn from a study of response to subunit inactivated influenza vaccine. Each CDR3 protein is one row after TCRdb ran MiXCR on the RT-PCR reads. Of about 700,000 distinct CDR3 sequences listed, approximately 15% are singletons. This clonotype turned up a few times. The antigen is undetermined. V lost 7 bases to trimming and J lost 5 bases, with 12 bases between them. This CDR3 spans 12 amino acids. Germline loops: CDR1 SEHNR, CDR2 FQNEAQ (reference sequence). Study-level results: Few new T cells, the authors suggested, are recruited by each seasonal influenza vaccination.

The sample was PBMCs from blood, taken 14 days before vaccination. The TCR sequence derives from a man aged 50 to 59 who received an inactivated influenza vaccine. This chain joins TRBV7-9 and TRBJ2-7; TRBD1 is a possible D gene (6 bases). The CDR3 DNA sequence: TGTGCCAGCACCCTACAGGGCAACGAGCAGTACTTC. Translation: CASTLQGNEQYF.